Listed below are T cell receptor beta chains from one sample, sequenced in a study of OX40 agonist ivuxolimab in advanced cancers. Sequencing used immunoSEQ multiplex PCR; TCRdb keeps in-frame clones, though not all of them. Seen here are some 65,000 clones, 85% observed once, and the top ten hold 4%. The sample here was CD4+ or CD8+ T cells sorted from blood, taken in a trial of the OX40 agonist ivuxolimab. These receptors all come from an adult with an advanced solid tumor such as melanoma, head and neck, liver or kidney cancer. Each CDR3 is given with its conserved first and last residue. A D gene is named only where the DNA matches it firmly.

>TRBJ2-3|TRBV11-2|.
CASKGGPGRTDTQYF
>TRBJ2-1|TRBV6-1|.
CASRLSYNEQFF
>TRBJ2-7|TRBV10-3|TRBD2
CAIRTPPGTSSEQYF
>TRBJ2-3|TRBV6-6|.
CASSYSRLGGTDTQYF
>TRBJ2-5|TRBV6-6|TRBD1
CASNPTGKETQYF
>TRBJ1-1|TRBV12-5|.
CASGSTSSVAFF
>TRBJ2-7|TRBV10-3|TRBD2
CAIGTSGSVLYEQYF
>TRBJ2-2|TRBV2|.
CASSRQSLGSGELFF
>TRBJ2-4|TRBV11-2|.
CASSFTGLAKNIQYF
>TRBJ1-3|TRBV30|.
CAWSVPWGSGNTIYF
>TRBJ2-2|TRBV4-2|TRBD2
CASSPRGGDTGELFF
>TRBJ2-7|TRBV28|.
CASRRVYEQYF
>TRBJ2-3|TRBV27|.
CASSLFWELTDTQYF
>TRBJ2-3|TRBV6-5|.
CASSYQDTTDTQYF
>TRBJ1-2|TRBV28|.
CASSLIPDGYTF
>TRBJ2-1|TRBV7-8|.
CASSFWRGLANYNEQFF
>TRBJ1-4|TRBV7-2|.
CASSGAGQKLFF
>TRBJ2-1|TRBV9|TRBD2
CASSPRTSQRYNEQFF
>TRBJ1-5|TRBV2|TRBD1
CASRIDRGPNQPQHF
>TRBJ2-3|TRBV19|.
CASSPGLRSTDTQYF
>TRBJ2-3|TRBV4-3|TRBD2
CASSQGLAGGADTQYF
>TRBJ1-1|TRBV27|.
CASNNRVGTEAFF
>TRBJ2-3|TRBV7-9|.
CASSRGLGGKDTQYF
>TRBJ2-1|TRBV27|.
CASSFLLREHNEQFF
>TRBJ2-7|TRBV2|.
CASSPRVTSGPEQYF